This is a list of T cell receptor beta chains from one sample in a study of blood T cell repertoires in COVID-19. Libraries were prepared by immunoSEQ multiplex PCR; TCRdb keeps only in-frame clonotypes and omits some of them. Of approximately 210,000 clones in the sample, around 89% were seen once. Sequences were obtained from peripheral blood. Receptor source: a human donor in a cohort sampled during active COVID-19. CDR3s include the opening cysteine and the closing phenylalanine or tryptophan. A D gene is named only where the DNA matches it firmly. Rows give clone size only sometimes, using once, few, many, or a class for an expanded clone.

clone_size d_call j_call v_call cdr3_aa cdr3_nt
. TRBD2 TRBJ2-2 TRBV5-4 CASSSGASGGTGELFF TGTGCCAGCAGCTCTGGGGCTAGCGGGGGCACCGGGGAGCTGTTTTTT
. . TRBJ1-1 TRBV6-5 CATSRDGDTEAFF TGTGCCACTAGCCGAGACGGTGACACTGAAGCTTTCTTT
. . TRBJ2-7 TRBV27 CASSLLSGSEQYF TGTGCCAGCAGTTTATTGAGCGGATCTGAGCAGTACTTC
. . TRBJ1-1 TRBV6-4 CASSETTGLNTEAFF TGTGCCAGCAGTGAGACGACAGGCCTAAACACTGAAGCTTTCTTT
. TRBD1 TRBJ2-5 TRBV28 CASSRDRGQETQYF TGTGCCAGCAGTCGGGACAGGGGACAAGAGACCCAGTACTTC
. . TRBJ1-3 TRBV9 CASSDRQFDYGNTIYF TGTGCCAGCAGCGACCGACAGTTCGATTATGGAAACACCATATATTTT
. . TRBJ2-1 TRBV7-2 CASSLASPRRGLGEQFF TGTGCCAGCAGCTTAGCGTCTCCTCGGCGGGGGCTCGGGGAGCAGTTCTTC
. . TRBJ1-1 TRBV6-6 CASSGIGVNTEAFF TGTGCCAGCAGTGGGATAGGGGTGAACACTGAAGCTTTCTTT
. TRBD2 TRBJ2-1 TRBV11-1 CASTKTSGPYNEQFF TGTGCCAGCACCAAGACTAGCGGACCCTACAATGAGCAGTTCTTC
. TRBD1 TRBJ1-6 TRBV30 CAWRYRGSYNSPLHF TGTGCCTGGAGATACAGGGGCTCCTATAATTCACCCCTCCACTTT
. TRBD1 TRBJ1-2 TRBV5-4 CASSSTGGEDYGYTF TGTGCCAGCAGCTCCACAGGGGGAGAGGACTATGGCTACACCTTC
. . TRBJ2-5 TRBV12-2 CASRRWWCEETQYF TGTGCAAGTCGTCGGTGGTGGTGCGAAGAGACCCAGTACTTC
. TRBD1 TRBJ1-2 TRBV18 CASSPPGQGMYGYTF TGTGCCAGCTCACCACCGGGACAGGGAATGTATGGCTACACCTTC
. TRBD1 TRBJ1-4 TRBV5-4 CASSLGRQGRDEKLFF TGTGCCAGCAGCTTGGGACGACAGGGTAGAGATGAAAAACTGTTTTTT
. . TRBJ2-7 TRBV11-2 CASILGPNMAYEQYF TGTGCCAGCATCTTGGGGCCAAACATGGCCTACGAGCAGTACTTC
. . TRBJ2-5 TRBV2 CASSQTRMRKETQYF TGTGCCAGCAGTCAAACTAGAATGAGGAAAGAGACCCAGTACTTC
. . TRBJ2-2 TRBV2 CASSEGWTTNTGELFF TGTGCCAGCAGTGAAGGATGGACAACGAACACCGGGGAGCTGTTTTTT
. TRBD2 TRBJ2-1 TRBV5-4 CASSGGTSGGYNEQFF TGTGCCAGCAGCGGCGGGACTAGCGGGGGGTACAATGAGCAGTTCTTC
. TRBD1 TRBJ1-1 TRBV7-6 CASSQQTGGGTEAFF TGTGCCAGCAGCCAACAGACAGGGGGAGGCACTGAAGCTTTCTTT
once . TRBJ2-5 TRBV28 CASSSPSGAETQYF TGTGCCAGCAGTTCCCCGTCGGGAGCGGAGACCCAGTACTTC
. . TRBJ2-2 TRBV6-2/TRBV6-3 CASSYRGTLNTGELFF TGTGCCAGCAGTTACCGCGGAACACTTAACACCGGGGAGCTGTTTTTT
. TRBD1 TRBJ1-4 TRBV6-4 CASPRGQGLQGELFF TGTGCCAGCCCACGAGGGCAGGGTCTTCAGGGGGAACTGTTTTTT
. TRBD2 TRBJ2-3 TRBV9 CASSTMAGEIAGGRHTQYF TGTGCCAGCAGCACTATGGCAGGGGAAATAGCGGGAGGGCGGCATACGCAGTATTTT
. . TRBJ1-1 TRBV5-1 CASSSGLMNTEAFF TGCGCCAGCAGCTCAGGACTTATGAACACTGAAGCTTTCTTT
. . TRBJ2-7 TRBV6-2/TRBV6-3 CASSSWATGEQYF TGTGCCAGCAGTTCATGGGCCACGGGGGAGCAGTACTTC
. TRBD1 TRBJ2-7 TRBV18 CASSPNRGQEQYF TGTGCCAGCTCACCCAACAGGGGGCAAGAGCAGTACTTC
. TRBD1 TRBJ1-4 TRBV6-5 CASSTQQGSYEKLFF TGTGCCAGCAGTACCCAACAGGGGAGTTATGAAAAACTGTTTTTT
. . TRBJ2-7 TRBV7-9 CASSFVPVDSSYEQYF TGTGCCAGCAGCTTCGTTCCGGTTGACAGTTCCTACGAGCAGTACTTC
. TRBD1 TRBJ1-1 TRBV3-1/TRBV3-2 CASSLSRQGNTEAFF TGTGCCAGCAGCCTAAGTCGACAGGGGAACACTGAAGCTTTCTTT
. TRBD2 TRBJ2-1 TRBV7-2 CASSLRAGGLDEQFF TGTGCCAGCAGCTTAAGAGCGGGAGGTCTAGATGAGCAGTTCTTC
. . TRBJ1-2 TRBV14 CASSPPGFTEWGYTF TGTGCCAGCAGCCCCCCAGGATTTACTGAATGGGGCTACACCTTC